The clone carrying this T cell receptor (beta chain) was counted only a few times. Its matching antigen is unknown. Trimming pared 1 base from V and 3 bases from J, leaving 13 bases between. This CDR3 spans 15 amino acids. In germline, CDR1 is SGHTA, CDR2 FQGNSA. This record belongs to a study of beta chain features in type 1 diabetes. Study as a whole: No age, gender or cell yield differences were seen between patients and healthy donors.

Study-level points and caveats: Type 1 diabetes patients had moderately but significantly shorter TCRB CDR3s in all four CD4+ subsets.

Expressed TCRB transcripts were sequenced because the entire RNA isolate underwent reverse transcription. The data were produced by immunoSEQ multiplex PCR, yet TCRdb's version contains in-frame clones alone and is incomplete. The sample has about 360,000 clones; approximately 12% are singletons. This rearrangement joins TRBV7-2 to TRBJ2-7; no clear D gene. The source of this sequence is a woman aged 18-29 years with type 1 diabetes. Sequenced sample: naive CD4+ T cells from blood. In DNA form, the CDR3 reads TGTGCCAGCAGCTTAGGTTCAGTCCAAAGCTACGAGCAGTACTTC. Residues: CASSLGSVQSYEQYF.